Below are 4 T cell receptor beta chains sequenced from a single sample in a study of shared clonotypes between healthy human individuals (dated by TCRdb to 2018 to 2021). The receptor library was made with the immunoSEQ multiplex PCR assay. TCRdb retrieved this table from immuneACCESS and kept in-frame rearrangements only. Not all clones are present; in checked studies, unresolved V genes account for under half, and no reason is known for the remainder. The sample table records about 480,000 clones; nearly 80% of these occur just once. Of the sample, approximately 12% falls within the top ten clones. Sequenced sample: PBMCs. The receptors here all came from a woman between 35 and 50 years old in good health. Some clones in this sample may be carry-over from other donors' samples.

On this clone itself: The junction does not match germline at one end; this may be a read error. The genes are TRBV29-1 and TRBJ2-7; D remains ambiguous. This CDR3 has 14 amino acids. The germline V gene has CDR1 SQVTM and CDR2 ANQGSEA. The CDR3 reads CSVRSVQKSYDQYF. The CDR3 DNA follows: TGCAGCGTTCGATCGGTTCAGAAATCCTACGATCAGTACTTC.

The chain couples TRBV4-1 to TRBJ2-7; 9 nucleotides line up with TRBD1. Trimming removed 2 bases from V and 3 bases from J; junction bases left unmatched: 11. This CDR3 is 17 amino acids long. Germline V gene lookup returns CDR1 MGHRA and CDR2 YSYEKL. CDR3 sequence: CASSQTPARDRVYEQYF. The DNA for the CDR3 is TGCGCCAGCAGCCAAACCCCAGCCCGGGACAGGGTCTACGAGCAGTACTTC.

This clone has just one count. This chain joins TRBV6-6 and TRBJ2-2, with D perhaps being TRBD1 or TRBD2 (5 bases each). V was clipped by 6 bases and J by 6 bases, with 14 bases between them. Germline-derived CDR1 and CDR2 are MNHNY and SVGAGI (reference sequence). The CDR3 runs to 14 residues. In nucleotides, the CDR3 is TGTGCCAGCAGCCAAGACGGGACCGCCGGGGAGCTGTTTTTT. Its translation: CASSQDGTAGELFF.

DNA for the CDR3: TGTGCCAGCAGTTACATAGGGAAGCGGGGCTCCTACGAGCAGTACTTC. It yields the protein CASSYIGKRGSYEQYF. The gene calls are TRBV6-5 and TRBJ2-7, with TRBD2 identical over 7 bases. The length of the CDR3 is 16 residues. Germline CDR1 and CDR2: MNHEY and SVGAGI. V lost 2 bases to trimming and J lost 0 bases; unmatched junction nucleotides: 7.